What follows are 29 T cell receptor beta chains derived from one specimen sequenced in a study of blood T cell repertoires in COVID-19 (dated by TCRdb to the early 2020s). Library creation used the immunoSEQ multiplex PCR assay. TCRdb limited this immuneACCESS table to in-frame rearrangements with V and J called. A share of clones is missing; checked studies link under half to unresolved V genes, and the rest is unexplained. The sample table holds roughly 190,000 clones, of which around 85% were seen once. About 1% of the sample is taken by the ten largest. The source material was peripheral blood. These TCRs come from a young man with acute or convalescent COVID-19.

The chain links TRBV9 to TRBJ2-7, with 15 bases matching TRBD2. Germline V gene sequence: CDR1 SGDLS, CDR2 YYNGEE. V lost 0 bases and J lost 7; bases outside the gene matches: 5. The CDR3 totals 16 residues. The CDR3 region is CASSVGGTSGRQEQYF. The CDR3 nucleotides read TGTGCCAGCAGCGTAGGGGGGACTAGCGGGAGGCAGGAGCAGTACTTC.

The chain couples TRBV5-1 to TRBJ2-5; 14 bases are a match to TRBD2. The CDR3 extends over 17 amino acids. Germline CDR1 and CDR2: SGHRS and YFSETQ. Trimming removed 4 bases from V and 5 bases from J; junction bases left unmatched: 10. CDR3 nucleotides: TGCGCCAGCAGCCGTAGGACTAGCGGGGGGATTGGGGAGACCCAGTACTTC. Translated, it gives CASSRRTSGGIGETQYF.

The V gene is TRBV5-1, the J gene TRBJ2-3, with TRBD2 identical over 9 bases. This CDR3 is built from 16 residues. CDR1 SGHRS and CDR2 YFSETQ come from the germline V gene. With V trimmed by 4 bases and J by 0 bases, 6 bases remained unmatched. The CDR3, as DNA: TGCGCCAGCAGCGATTTAGCGGGAGCCAGCACAGATACGCAGTATTTT. Translating gives CASSDLAGASTDTQYF. The whole variable domain, remainder taken from reference TRBV5-1 and TRBJ2-3, is KAGVTQTPRYLIKTRGQQVTLSCSPISGHRSVSWYQQTPGQGLQFLFEYFSETQRNKGNFPGRFSGRQFSNSRSEMNVSTLELGDSALYLCASSDLAGASTDTQYFGPGTRLTVL.

The V gene is TRBV6-5, the J gene TRBJ2-7; tentative D call: TRBD1 (5 bases). The CDR3 contains 15 residues. Germline CDR1 reads MNHEY; CDR2 reads SVGAGI. The V and J ends lost 0 bases and 0 bases respectively, with 9 bases between them. The chain's CDR3 is CASSYSQGYSYEQYF. CDR3 sequence (DNA): TGTGCCAGCAGTTACTCGCAGGGTTACTCCTACGAGCAGTACTTC.

V gene TRBV27 combines with J gene TRBJ2-7; 12 bases are a match to TRBD1. Germline V lookup: CDR1 MNHEY, CDR2 SMNVEV (reference sequence). There are 18 residues in the CDR3. V gave up 0 bases and J gave up 3 bases; unmatched junction bases: 9. The CDR3 spells CASSLSGFGTGGYYEQYF. CDR3 sequence (DNA): TGTGCCAGCAGTTTATCCGGCTTCGGGACAGGGGGCTACTACGAGCAGTACTTC.

The chain carries TRBV7-9 and TRBJ2-5; D is possibly TRBD1 (6 bases). The germline V gene has CDR1 SEHNR and CDR2 FQNEAQ (reference sequence). There are 15 residues in the CDR3. Trimming left V 5 bases short and J 5 bases short, with 18 bases between. The CDR3 sequence: CASSPSKSGAETQYF. In DNA form, the CDR3 reads TGTGCCAGCAGCCCCTCTAAATCAGGGGCGGAGACCCAGTACTTC.

J is TRBJ2-1 and V is TRBV9; 9 bases are shared with TRBD2. Germline-derived CDR1 and CDR2 are SGDLS and YYNGEE. The CDR3 contains 16 residues. V gave up 4 bases and J gave up 7 bases; unmatched junction bases: 12. CDR3 amino acids: CASSRDPGLANNEQFF. The DNA for the CDR3 is TGTGCCAGCAGCAGGGACCCGGGACTAGCAAATAATGAGCAGTTCTTC.

The chain couples TRBV28 to TRBJ1-2; possible D gene TRBD1, 6 bases. Germline values: CDR1 MDHEN, CDR2 SYDVKM. The CDR3 extends over 12 amino acids. The V end lost 2 bases, the J end lost 10 bases, and 11 bases lay between the germline ends. CDR3 sequence (DNA): TGTGCCAGCAGTTTACAGGGGTGGGCCTACACCTTC. Amino acid sequence: CASSLQGWAYTF.

V and J are TRBV5-1 and TRBJ2-2; D remains unclear. Germline CDR1 reads SGHRS; CDR2 reads YFSETQ. The CDR3 has 15 amino acids. Between the trimmed V and J ends, which lost 3 bases and 0 bases, there was a span of 9 bases. CDR3 DNA sequence: TGCGCCAGCAGCTGGAGCGCCCCGAACACCGGGGAGCTGTTTTTT. Residues: CASSWSAPNTGELFF.

The J gene is TRBJ1-2, the V gene TRBV28, with D uncertain. V lost 6 bases and J lost 0, with 17 bases in between. The CDR3 has 16 residues. Germline-derived CDR1 and CDR2 are MDHEN and SYDVKM. DNA of the CDR3: TGTGCCAGCAGCCAAGGGCCGACACTAGCTAACTATGGCTACACCTTC. Translation: CASSQGPTLANYGYTF.

V is TRBV6-1 and J is TRBJ2-2; perhaps TRBD2 as D (6 bases). CDR1 and CDR2 (germline): MNHNS, SASEGT. The CDR3 runs 14 residues. V lost 0 bases and J 5 bases, leaving 7 bases between the germline ends. The CDR3 DNA is TGTGCCAGCAGTGAAGCACGGGGGACCGGGGAGCTGTTTTTT. Amino acids: CASSEARGTGELFF.

The chain uses TRBV28 and TRBJ1-3; D possibly corresponds to TRBD1 (5 bases). V dropped 3 bases and J dropped 2 bases, with 8 bases sitting between them. The CDR3 contains 14 residues. Germline CDR1 reads MDHEN; CDR2 reads SYDVKM. The chain's CDR3 is CASSFAGAGNTIYF. CDR3 sequence (DNA): TGTGCCAGCAGTTTTGCGGGGGCTGGAAACACCATATATTTT.

This clone occurred once. The chain links TRBV28 to TRBJ1-1; no definite D call. CDR1 and CDR2 from the germline V gene are MDHEN and SYDVKM. V was trimmed by 2 bases and J by 8 bases, leaving 6 bases between them. CDR3 size: 11 residues. CDR3 coding DNA: TGTGCCAGCAGTTTACAGTGGGAAGCTTTCTTT. Its protein product is CASSLQWEAFF.

This clone was found once. The V call is TRBV28, the J call TRBJ2-4; perhaps TRBD2 as D (5 bases). The CDR3 extends over 12 amino acids. Trimming left V 2 bases short and J 8 bases short, with 7 bases between. The germline CDR1 and CDR2 sequences are MDHEN and SYDVKM. CDR3 nucleotide sequence: TGTGCCAGCAGTTTAAGGGAGTACATTCAGTACTTC. This gives the protein CASSLREYIQYF.

The chain joins TRBV19 to TRBJ2-1; D gene ambiguous. The germline V gene encodes CDR1 LNHDA and CDR2 SQIVND (reference sequence). The CDR3 is 13 amino acids. Trimming stripped 4 bases from V and 7 bases from J, with 11 bases between. In DNA form, the CDR3 reads TGTGCCAGTAGTAGCCAGGTCATGAATGAGCAGTTCTTC. This encodes CASSSQVMNEQFF.

The V and J genes are TRBV6-5 and TRBJ1-1, with 7 positions matching TRBD1. Germline V gene sequence: CDR1 MNHEY, CDR2 SVGAGI. This CDR3 has 13 amino acids. V shed 7 bases and J 4 bases; nucleotides not matched to a gene: 6. DNA of the CDR3: TGTGCCAGCAAAGAATCAGGGGGCACTGAAGCTTTCTTT. Amino acids: CASKESGGTEAFF.

The V and J genes are TRBV15 and TRBJ2-7, with 9 bases that match TRBD2. Germline CDR1 LNHNV, CDR2 YYDKDF (reference sequence). CDR3 length equals 15 residues. J gave up 4 bases and V 3 bases, and 7 bases lay outside the gene matches. The DNA of the CDR3 is TGTGCCACCAGCAGCGGGGAGCGGGAGGCATACGAGCAGTACTTC. Protein product: CATSSGEREAYEQYF.

This clone was seen a few times. The rearrangement uses TRBV4-1 and TRBJ2-3; D possibly corresponds to TRBD2 (6 bases). The V gene's germline CDR1 is MGHRA and CDR2 YSYEKL. Trimming left V 3 bases short and J 0 bases short, with 31 bases between. The CDR3 sequence is 22 residues long. The CDR3 spells CASSQTLPSRGLTFASTDTQYF. The CDR3 DNA follows: TGCGCCAGCAGCCAGACCCTTCCTTCGCGGGGACTCACCTTTGCTAGCACAGATACGCAGTATTTT.

This clone has more than one count but fewer than ten. The chain combines TRBV6-5 with TRBJ1-5; D is unclear. This CDR3 spans 14 amino acids. V lost 6 bases and J 3 bases, leaving 12 bases between the germline ends. Germline values: CDR1 MNHEY, CDR2 SVGAGI. The DNA of the CDR3 is TGTGCCAGCAGGGGCGGGCAGATCAATCAGCCCCAGCATTTT. Translating gives CASRGGQINQPQHF.

V and J are TRBV19 and TRBJ2-3; no clear D gene. The V gene's germline CDR1 is LNHDA and CDR2 SQIVND (reference sequence). This CDR3 spans 15 amino acids. Trimming removed 4 bases from V and 0 bases from J, with 11 bases in between. This CDR3 is CASSNGGSSTDTQYF. The CDR3 region has the DNA TGTGCCAGTAGTAATGGCGGATCTAGCACAGATACGCAGTATTTT.

J is TRBJ1-2 and V is TRBV28; 7 bases are shared with TRBD1. This CDR3 spans 14 amino acids. Germline values: CDR1 MDHEN, CDR2 SYDVKM. Unmatched junction bases numbered 8, after V lost 5 bases and J lost 5 bases. The DNA of the CDR3 is TGTGCCAGCAGTCGAAAGACAGGGCCTTATGGCTACACCTTC. Protein: CASSRKTGPYGYTF.

This clone has just a few counts. The chain employs TRBV30 and TRBJ1-6, with a tentative D call TRBD1 (5 bases). The CDR3 loop spans 13 amino acids. Germline CDR1 is GTSNPN and CDR2 is SVGIG (reference sequence). V lost 5 bases, J lost 8 bases, and 13 bases lay in between. The CDR3 nucleotides read TGTGCCTGGGAAGGGGTCCAGGATTCACCCCTCCACTTT. Protein sequence: CAWEGVQDSPLHF.

V is TRBV6-5 and J is TRBJ2-3, with D unclear. In germline, CDR1 is MNHEY, CDR2 SVGAGI. Between the trimmed V and J ends, which lost 2 bases and 1 base, there was a span of 7 bases. This CDR3 contains 14 residues. CDR3 sequence: CASSYRQGTDTQYF. The CDR3 nucleotides read TGTGCCAGCAGTTACAGGCAGGGCACAGATACGCAGTATTTT.

The chain is built from TRBV6-5 and TRBJ2-1; 11 bases align to TRBD1. Germline CDR1 MNHEY, CDR2 SVGAGI. The CDR3 runs 14 residues. Trimming at V came to 7 bases and at J to 8 bases, leaving 7 bases not matched to a gene. Here the CDR3 DNA reads TGTGCCAGCACAGGGGACAGGGGGAGCGATGAGCAGTTCTTC. Its protein is CASTGDRGSDEQFF.

This chain connects TRBV5-3 to TRBJ1-1, with TRBD1 as a possible D gene (5 bases). TRBV5-3 falls under the ORF class, with uncertain function. The CDR3 extends over 15 amino acids. Trimming removed 2 bases at V and 4 bases at J, with 15 bases between. Here the CDR3 DNA reads TGTGCCAGAAGCTTCCTTAGGGCGGGGGGCACTGAAGCTTTCTTT. This sequence encodes CARSFLRAGGTEAFF.

The chain recombines TRBV5-4 with TRBJ2-1; D may be TRBD2 (6 bases). Germline V CDR1 and CDR2: SGHNT, YYREEE (reference sequence). The V and J ends lost 1 base and 10 bases respectively, with 24 bases between them. This CDR3 has 17 residues. The CDR3 protein is CASSLPPRGKGSMEQFF. CDR3 DNA: TGTGCCAGCAGCTTGCCCCCCCGGGGGAAGGGGTCTATGGAGCAGTTCTTC. Full variable domain (missing parts from reference TRBV5-4 and TRBJ2-1): ETGVTQSPTHLIKTRGQQVTLRCSSQSGHNTVSWYQQALGQGPQFIFQYYREEENGRGNFPPRFSGLQFPNYSSELNVNALELDDSALYLCASSLPPRGKGSMEQFFGPGTRLTVL.

This rearrangement joins TRBV28 to TRBJ2-1, with D uncertain. Germline V gene sequence: CDR1 MDHEN, CDR2 SYDVKM. CDR3 length: 15 residues. V lost 10 bases and J lost 1, with 17 bases in between. The CDR3 bases are TGTGCCACCAAAATCTTAGTAGAATCCTACAATGAGCAGTTCTTC. This gives the protein CATKILVESYNEQFF.

This rearrangement joins TRBV6-5 to TRBJ1-2; no definite D call. Germline-derived CDR1 and CDR2 are MNHEY and SVGAGI. The V gene lost 2 bases and the J gene lost 6 bases, with 16 bases spanning the gap. The CDR3 consists of 15 residues. The CDR3 protein is CASSYASTLTNGYTF. In DNA form, the CDR3 reads TGTGCCAGCAGTTACGCCTCAACGCTAACTAATGGCTACACCTTC.

The chain links TRBV5-1 to TRBJ2-3; 13 nucleotides align to TRBD2. The length of the CDR3 is 14 residues. V shed 4 bases, J shed 7 bases, and the junction held 3 bases outside the gene matches. Germline lookup yields CDR1 SGHRS and CDR2 YFSETQ. The CDR3 DNA reads as TGCGCCAGCAGCCAGGGACTAGCGGGGAATACGCAGTATTTT. It yields the protein CASSQGLAGNTQYF.